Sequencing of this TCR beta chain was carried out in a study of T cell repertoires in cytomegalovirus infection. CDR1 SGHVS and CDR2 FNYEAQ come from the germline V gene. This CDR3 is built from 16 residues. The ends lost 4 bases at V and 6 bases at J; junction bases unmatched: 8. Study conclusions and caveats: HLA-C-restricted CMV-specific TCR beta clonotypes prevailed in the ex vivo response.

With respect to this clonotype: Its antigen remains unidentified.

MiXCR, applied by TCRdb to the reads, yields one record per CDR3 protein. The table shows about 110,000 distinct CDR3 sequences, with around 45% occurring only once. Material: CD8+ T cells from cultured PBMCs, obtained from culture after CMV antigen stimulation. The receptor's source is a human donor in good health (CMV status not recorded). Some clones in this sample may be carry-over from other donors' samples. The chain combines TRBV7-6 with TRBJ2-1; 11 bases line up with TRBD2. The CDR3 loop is CASSSQIAGGLNEQFF. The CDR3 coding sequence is TGTGCCAGCAGCTCCCAGATAGCGGGGGGGCTCAATGAGCAGTTCTTC.